These 26 T cell receptor beta chains were sequenced from one sample in a study of shared clonotypes between healthy human individuals. The method was immunoSEQ multiplex PCR; TCRdb's version includes in-frame clones alone and lacks a portion of them. The sample includes some 500,000 clones, more than 95% of them seen just once. Sequenced: naive CD4+ T cells sorted from blood. Stated subset: CD45RA+ positively selected. Receptors originate from a woman aged 25 to 39 in good health.

V is TRBV6-1 and J is TRBJ2-3; D is perhaps TRBD2 (6 bases). In germline, CDR1 is MNHNS, CDR2 SASEGT. The CDR3 loop spans 14 amino acids. V gave up 1 base and J gave up 1 base, with 6 bases separating them. CDR3 DNA: TGTGCCAGCAGTGAAGTAGCGGGCACAGATACGCAGTATTTT. This codes for CASSEVAGTDTQYF.

This chain joins TRBV5-5 and TRBJ2-7, with D possibly being TRBD1 or TRBD2 (5 bases each). V gave up 1 base and J gave up 2 bases, with 13 bases separating them. This CDR3 region has 15 residues. The germline V gene has CDR1 SGHKS and CDR2 YYEKEE (reference sequence). The CDR3 bases are TGTGCCAGCAGCTTGTTTGGGACCAACACCTACGAGCAGTACTTC. Its translation is CASSLFGTNTYEQYF.

The chain joins TRBV11-2 to TRBJ2-1, with D unresolved. The CDR3 extends over 12 amino acids. The V end was cut by 1 base, the J end by 9 bases, with 7 bases between. Germline CDR1 reads SGHAT; CDR2 reads FQNNGV. CDR3 bases: TGTGCCAGCAGCTTAGGTCCGGGTGAGCAGTTCTTC. It codes for CASSLGPGEQFF.

This clone was counted a single time. This sample also contains other DNA sequences that code for the same CDR3. J is TRBJ1-1 and V is TRBV18; no clear D. The CDR3 loop spans 13 amino acids. V was cut by 2 bases and J by 1 base, with 5 bases left in between. CDR1 is KGHSH and CDR2 is LQKENI in the germline V gene. The CDR3 spells CASSPGENTEAFF. As DNA, the CDR3 is TGTGCCAGCTCACCAGGAGAGAACACTGAAGCTTTCTTT.

This chain links TRBV28 with TRBJ1-1, with 7 bases lining up with TRBD1. With 6 bases clipped from V and 5 bases from J, the junction kept 18 bases outside the gene matches. CDR1 and CDR2 (germline): MDHEN, SYDVKM. The CDR3 covers 17 residues. CDR3 region: CASRSLRAGGIGTEAFF. CDR3 in DNA: TGTGCCAGCAGGTCGCTTCGGGCAGGGGGGATCGGTACTGAAGCTTTCTTT.

This chain links TRBV18 with TRBJ1-1; the D gene is possibly TRBD1 (5 bases). V lost 0 bases and J lost 9, with 17 bases in between. This CDR3 has 15 residues. CDR1 and CDR2 from the germline V gene are KGHSH and LQKENI. The CDR3 loop is CASSPPSGGPRQAFF. CDR3 sequence (DNA): TGTGCCAGCTCACCACCGTCCGGGGGACCGAGGCAAGCTTTCTTT. Full variable domain (rest looked up from reference TRBV18 and TRBJ1-1): NAGVMQNPRHLVRRRGQEARLRCSPMKGHSHVYWYRQLPEEGLKFMVYLQKENIIDESGMPKERFSAEFPKEGPSILRIQQVVRGDSAAYFCASSPPSGGPRQAFFGQGTRLTVV.

This clone was detected only a few times. V gene TRBV6-1 combines with J gene TRBJ1-4, with D unresolved. Germline-derived CDR1 and CDR2 are MNHNS and SASEGT. The V end lost 3 bases, the J end lost 13 bases, and 9 bases lay between the germline ends. The CDR3 has 11 residues. CDR3 sequence (DNA): TGTGCCAGCAGTGAGGGCCACGGACTGTTTTTT. Translation gives CASSEGHGLFF.

The V gene is TRBV6-1, the J gene TRBJ2-5, with a weak D call TRBD1 (5 bases). Per the germline V gene, CDR1 is MNHNS and CDR2 is SASEGT. This CDR3 has 14 residues. The germline V and J ends were trimmed by 1 base and 4 bases, with 10 bases remaining between them. The CDR3 loop reads CASSEVQRGETQYF. CDR3 DNA: TGTGCCAGCAGTGAAGTACAAAGGGGAGAGACCCAGTACTTC.

The CDR3 protein is CASSLVRTDSYGYTF. The CDR3 DNA follows: TGTGCCAGCAGCTTAGTTCGGACAGACTCCTATGGCTACACCTTC. This chain uses TRBV7-9 with TRBJ1-2; a possible D gene is TRBD1 (6 bases). CDR3 length: 15 residues. Germline CDR1 reads SEHNR; CDR2 reads FQNEAQ (reference sequence). V gave up 1 base and J gave up 4 bases, with 13 bases separating them.

This clone came up once. The rearrangement joins TRBV4-1 to TRBJ2-3; tentatively, D is TRBD2 (6 bases). The CDR3 loop spans 11 amino acids. CDR1 and CDR2 (germline): MGHRA, YSYEKL. Trimming pared 3 bases from V and 11 bases from J, leaving 9 bases between. For the CDR3, the DNA is TGCGCCAGCAGCCAGGAGGGCCTGCAGTATTTT. This gives the protein CASSQEGLQYF.

The genes are TRBV19 and TRBJ1-3; the D is unclear. The germline V and J ends were trimmed by 7 bases and 5 bases, with 21 bases remaining between them. Germline CDR1 reads LNHDA; CDR2 reads SQIVND (reference sequence). This CDR3 region has 16 residues. CDR3 bases: TGTGCCAGTAATGGGGATTCCTCGGCAACGCGAAACACCATATATTTT. As protein: CASNGDSSATRNTIYF.

The chain uses TRBV10-1 and TRBJ1-2, with D hard to call. Germline CDR1 and CDR2: WNHNN and SYGVQD (reference sequence). Trimming stripped 2 bases from V and 8 bases from J, with 12 bases between. This CDR3 region has 13 residues. The CDR3 DNA sequence: TGCGCCAGCAGTGAGACTTACAGAATCGGCTACACCTTC. Protein: CASSETYRIGYTF.

The chain joins TRBV18 to TRBJ2-7; TRBD1 is a possible D gene (6 bases). The CDR3 extends over 14 amino acids. Trimming took off 4 bases at V and 0 bases at J, with 10 bases between the two ends. The germline CDR1 and CDR2 sequences are KGHSH and LQKENI. CDR3 residues: CASSRTESSYEQYF. CDR3 nucleotides: TGTGCCAGCTCACGGACAGAGAGCTCCTACGAGCAGTACTTC.

V usage is TRBV11-1 and J usage is TRBJ2-7; possibly TRBD1 or TRBD2 for D (6 bases each). With 8 bases removed from V and 3 bases from J, the gap between germline ends came to 17 bases. CDR3 length: 14 amino acids. Germline CDR1 reads SGHAT; CDR2 reads FQDESV (reference sequence). CDR3 region: CASGGQTLYYEQYF. DNA of the CDR3: TGTGCCAGCGGGGGGCAGACTCTATACTACGAGCAGTACTTC.

This chain joins TRBV6-6 and TRBJ1-1; D gene uncertain. The V and J ends lost 4 bases and 1 base respectively, with 7 bases between them. CDR1 and CDR2 from the germline V gene are MNHNY and SVGAGI (reference sequence). The CDR3 is 13 amino acids. The CDR3 protein is CASSSRQNTEAFF. CDR3 in DNA: TGTGCCAGCAGTTCTAGACAGAACACTGAAGCTTTCTTT.

In its sample, this clone was seen once. The rearrangement joins TRBV5-1 to TRBJ2-2; D is unclear. Germline assignment: CDR1 SGHRS and CDR2 YFSETQ. V gave up 0 bases and J gave up 4 bases, with 13 bases separating them. The CDR3 is 16 residues long. The CDR3 loop is CASSLAELRGTGELFF. DNA of the CDR3: TGCGCCAGCAGCTTGGCCGAGCTAAGAGGCACCGGGGAGCTGTTTTTT.

The V and J genes are TRBV7-6 and TRBJ1-1, with TRBD1 as a possible D gene (6 bases). The germline gives CDR1 SGHVS, CDR2 FNYEAQ. This CDR3 contains 14 residues. Trimming shortened V by 5 bases and J by 1 base, and 11 bases separated the two germline ends. The CDR3 coding sequence is TGTGCCAGCAGCCCGGGACACTCGAACACTGAAGCTTTCTTT. Amino acid sequence: CASSPGHSNTEAFF.

This clone showed up just once. This sequence joins TRBV5-6 and TRBJ2-2, with 7 bases aligning to TRBD1. The CDR3 length is 18 residues. V dropped 2 bases and J dropped 2; count of bases not matched to a gene: 12. The germline gives CDR1 SGHDT, CDR2 YYEEEE. CDR3 amino acids: CASSFRWHRGINTGELFF. CDR3 nucleotide sequence: TGTGCCAGCAGCTTCAGGTGGCACAGGGGAATAAACACCGGGGAGCTGTTTTTT.

The J gene is TRBJ2-5, the V gene TRBV19; 10 positions agree with TRBD1. Trimming took 7 bases from V and 5 from J; bases not matched to a gene: 16. The germline CDR1 and CDR2 sequences are LNHDA and SQIVND (reference sequence). The CDR3 contains 17 residues. CDR3 amino acids: CASKKRLGTGDFETQYF. DNA of the CDR3: TGTGCCAGTAAGAAGCGTTTAGGGACAGGGGATTTCGAGACCCAGTACTTC.

This clone was counted once. This chain joins TRBV28 and TRBJ2-7; D is unclear. The ends were cut back, 4 bases at V and 0 bases at J, with 10 bases in the middle. CDR1 and CDR2 (germline): MDHEN, SYDVKM. The CDR3 loop spans 14 amino acids. CDR3 region: CASSSPAYSYEQYF. Written as DNA, the CDR3 is TGTGCCAGCAGTTCGCCGGCTTACTCCTACGAGCAGTACTTC.

V and J are TRBV6-1 and TRBJ2-7; no definite D call. Germline V gene lookup returns CDR1 MNHNS and CDR2 SASEGT. The CDR3 loop spans 13 amino acids. V dropped 3 bases and J dropped 3 bases, with 9 bases sitting between them. The CDR3 region has the DNA TGTGCCAGCAGTGATATAGGGTACTACGAGCAGTACTTC. This gives the protein CASSDIGYYEQYF.

This sequence joins TRBV28 and TRBJ1-5; TRBD1 matches 7 bases. The germline CDR1 and CDR2 sequences are MDHEN and SYDVKM. V shed 6 bases, J shed 0 bases, and the junction held 11 bases outside the gene matches. This CDR3 is 17 amino acids long. As DNA, the CDR3 is TGTGCCAGCAGGGAGCGGCCGACAGGGATTAGCAATCAGCCCCAGCATTTT. Translated: CASRERPTGISNQPQHF.

The count of this clone is one. The chain is built from TRBV5-4 and TRBJ2-7; the D gene could be TRBD1 or TRBD2 (5 bases each). V shed 3 bases and J shed 4 bases, with 11 bases lying between them. Germline-derived CDR1 and CDR2 are SGHNT and YYREEE (reference sequence). CDR3 length: 13 residues. CDR3 sequence reads: CASSSGTEYEQYF. CDR3 in DNA: TGTGCCAGCAGCTCCGGGACGGAGTACGAGCAGTACTTC.

The chain uses TRBV7-9 and TRBJ2-7, with a possible D match to TRBD2 (6 bases). V was clipped by 2 bases and J by 0 bases, with 14 bases between them. The CDR3 length is 16 residues. Germline V gene lookup returns CDR1 SEHNR and CDR2 FQNEAQ (reference sequence). CDR3 sequence reads: CASSLPNPTSSYEQYF. The CDR3 nucleotides are TGTGCCAGCAGCTTACCAAACCCGACTAGCTCCTACGAGCAGTACTTC.

The sample holds one count of this clone. This chain uses TRBV19 with TRBJ2-7; the D gene is possibly TRBD2 (6 bases). The CDR3 consists of 14 residues. Trimming took 4 bases from V and 6 from J, leaving 16 bases between them. From germline, CDR1 is LNHDA and CDR2 SQIVND (reference sequence). CDR3 in amino acids: CASSTRDRRGEQYF. The DNA for the CDR3 is TGTGCCAGTAGTACCCGGGACCGGAGGGGCGAGCAGTACTTC.

The rearrangement links TRBV27 to TRBJ2-7; D assignment may be TRBD1 or TRBD2 (6 bases each). This CDR3 comprises 14 residues. Trimming cost V 7 bases and J 3 bases, with 16 bases left between them. Per the germline V gene, CDR1 is MNHEY and CDR2 is SMNVEV (reference sequence). CDR3 sequence reads: CASKEGVGSYEQYF. In DNA form, the CDR3 reads TGTGCCAGCAAGGAGGGGGTGGGGAGCTACGAGCAGTACTTC.